These 18 T cell receptor beta chains were sequenced from one sample in a study of T cell repertoires in cytomegalovirus infection. Using its own MiXCR run on the reads, TCRdb lists one record per CDR3 protein. The sample carries approximately 100,000 distinct CDR3 sequences, under 45% recorded once. These TCRs' antigens remain unknown. The source material was CD8+ T cells from cultured PBMCs, sampled from culture after CMV antigen stimulation. The receptor set was obtained from a human donor in good health (CMV status not recorded). Some clones in this sample may be carry-over from other donors' samples.

This chain joins TRBV7-6 and TRBJ1-1, with D unclear. Germline lookup yields CDR1 SGHVS and CDR2 FNYEAQ. Between the trimmed V and J ends, which lost 1 base and 4 bases, there was a span of 10 bases. CDR3 size: 14 residues. CDR3 in DNA: TGTGCCAGCAGCTTAGGTTGGGGTGCCACTGAAGCTTTCTTT. It is translated as CASSLGWGATEAFF.

J is TRBJ2-5 and V is TRBV12-3 or TRBV12-4; 8 bases agree with TRBD2. V trimming: 1 base; J trimming: 5 bases; junction bases outside the gene matches: 3. The length of the CDR3 is 14 residues. The CDR3: CASSLVAGLETQYF. The CDR3 DNA follows: TGTGCCAGCAGTTTAGTAGCGGGGCTGGAGACCCAGTACTTC.

This clonotype was observed a few times. The J gene is TRBJ1-2, the V gene TRBV4-1; 7 bases agree with TRBD1. The CDR3 has 16 amino acids. Germline V gives CDR1 MGHRA, CDR2 YSYEKL. V trimming: 3 bases; J trimming: 2 bases; junction bases outside the gene matches: 9. The CDR3 sequence is CASSQDPRTGNYGYTF. DNA of the CDR3: TGCGCCAGCAGCCAGGACCCAAGGACAGGCAACTATGGCTACACCTTC.

This clonotype has just a few counts. The chain combines TRBV12-3 or TRBV12-4 with TRBJ2-5, with a weak D call TRBD2 (5 bases). V was pared by 5 bases and J by 5 bases, with 21 bases between. The CDR3 contains 16 residues. The CDR3 is CASSPTSPRGRETQYF. CDR3 nucleotide sequence: TGTGCCAGCAGTCCCACTTCCCCCCGGGGTCGGGAGACCCAGTACTTC.

The chain joins TRBV12-3 or TRBV12-4 to TRBJ2-5, with D perhaps matching TRBD1 (6 bases). V lost 1 base, J lost 3 bases, and 9 bases lay in between. The CDR3 has 14 residues. CDR3 protein: CASSLGQDEETQYF. The CDR3 DNA reads TGTGCCAGCAGTTTAGGACAGGACGAAGAGACCCAGTACTTC.

V is TRBV6-2 or TRBV6-3 and J is TRBJ2-3; TRBD2 aligns across 7 bases. Trimming removed 5 bases from V and 6 bases from J; junction bases left unmatched: 14. The CDR3 spans 16 residues. From germline, CDR1 is MNHEY and CDR2 SVGEGT. The CDR3 nucleotides are TGTGCCAGCAGTAAAACCGGGGGGACCACCTTGGATACGCAGTATTTT. Translating it yields CASSKTGGTTLDTQYF.

The table lists this clonotype with many counts. The gene calls are TRBV4-1 and TRBJ2-7; D uncertain. The CDR3 is made up of 17 amino acids. Per the germline V gene, CDR1 is MGHRA and CDR2 is YSYEKL. The ends were cut back, 0 bases at V and 5 bases at J, with 20 bases in the middle. In DNA form, the CDR3 reads TGCGCCAGCAGCCAAGATCCTCCGGCGGTTGGCTGGGACGAGCAGTACTTC. Amino acid sequence: CASSQDPPAVGWDEQYF.

This rearrangement joins TRBV7-6 to TRBJ1-1; a possible D gene is TRBD1 (6 bases). CDR1 and CDR2 from the germline V gene are SGHVS and FNYEAQ. V was clipped by 4 bases and J by 4 bases, with 13 bases between them. This CDR3 region has 14 residues. The DNA for the CDR3 is TGTGCCAGCAGCTCTGGGGGCGCAGGCACTGAAGCTTTCTTT. Its protein is CASSSGGAGTEAFF.

Only a few counts were recorded for this clonotype. The J gene is TRBJ1-6, the V gene TRBV9; no clear D gene. Germline lookup yields CDR1 SGDLS and CDR2 YYNGEE. The CDR3 runs 14 residues. With 0 bases removed from V and 7 bases from J, the gap between germline ends came to 8 bases. The chain's CDR3 is CASSVATGNSPLHF. CDR3 coding DNA: TGTGCCAGCAGCGTAGCTACCGGAAATTCACCCCTCCACTTT.

The chain is built from TRBV19 and TRBJ1-5; TRBD1 aligns across 7 bases. The CDR3 sequence is 16 residues long. J lost 1 base, V lost 1 base, and 4 bases had no gene match. Germline V lookup: CDR1 LNHDA, CDR2 SQIVND (reference sequence). The CDR3 is CASSIAEGASNQPQHF. CDR3 sequence (DNA): TGTGCCAGTAGTATAGCGGAGGGGGCGAGCAATCAGCCCCAGCATTTT.

The table lists this clonotype with a few counts. The CDR3 sequence: CASSPFSPGTGELFF. CDR3 coding DNA: TGTGCCAGCAGCCCTTTCAGCCCGGGGACCGGGGAGCTGTTTTTT. The chain couples TRBV7-6 to TRBJ2-2, with D tentatively TRBD2 (5 bases). Trimming left V 5 bases short and J 5 bases short, with 15 bases between. CDR3 length equals 15 residues. Germline V gene lookup returns CDR1 SGHVS and CDR2 FNYEAQ.

The rearrangement uses TRBV30 and TRBJ1-2; 7 nucleotides line up with TRBD1. With 4 bases clipped from V and 4 bases from J, the junction kept 6 bases outside the gene matches. Germline CDR1 reads GTSNPN; CDR2 reads SVGIG (reference sequence). This CDR3 contains 13 residues. The CDR3 DNA sequence: TGTGCCTGGACCTCGGGACAGACCTATGGCTACACCTTC. This gives the protein CAWTSGQTYGYTF.

This clonotype showed up many times. V and J are TRBV6-1 and TRBJ2-2; D gene uncertain. This CDR3 spans 14 amino acids. The germline gives CDR1 MNHNS, CDR2 SASEGT. The V end lost 5 bases, the J end lost 6 bases, and 13 bases lay between the germline ends. Here the CDR3 reads CASSSHTGSGELFF. Written as DNA, the CDR3 is TGTGCCAGCAGTTCGCACACGGGTTCCGGGGAGCTGTTTTTT.

This clonotype was seen ten or more times. This sequence joins TRBV12-3 or TRBV12-4 and TRBJ2-1; tentatively, D is TRBD2 (6 bases). This CDR3 contains 13 residues. Trimming pared 7 bases from V and 10 bases from J, leaving 17 bases between. The CDR3 nucleotides read TGTGCCAGCACCCCTAGCGTCCTTTGGGAGCAGTTCTTC. Translated, it gives CASTPSVLWEQFF.

This clonotype was counted a single time. The genes are TRBV7-8 and TRBJ2-3; 7 bases line up with TRBD1. After removal of 5 bases from V and 3 bases from J, the junction contained 8 bases not matched to a gene. The germline CDR1 and CDR2 sequences are SGHVS and FQNEAQ. CDR3 length: 15 residues. The CDR3: CASSPTGTVTDTQYF. Written as DNA, the CDR3 is TGTGCCAGCAGCCCAACCGGGACAGTTACAGATACGCAGTATTTT.

This clonotype has ten or more counts. The chain uses TRBV7-9 and TRBJ1-1, with D hard to call. Germline assignment: CDR1 SEHNR and CDR2 FQNEAQ (reference sequence). This CDR3 has 13 residues. Trimming stripped 3 bases from V and 1 base from J, with 6 bases between. CDR3 DNA: TGTGCCAGCAGCTTTACCCCGAACACTGAAGCTTTCTTT. It encodes CASSFTPNTEAFF.

The chain carries TRBV7-6 and TRBJ1-2; a possible D gene is TRBD1 (5 bases). Trimming stripped 5 bases from V and 7 bases from J, with 8 bases between. Germline assignment: CDR1 SGHVS and CDR2 FNYEAQ. The CDR3 is made up of 11 amino acids. In DNA form, the CDR3 reads TGTGCCAGCAGCCGAGGGGTTGGCTACACCTTC. It codes for CASSRGVGYTF.

The chain combines TRBV7-6 with TRBJ1-5, with a weak D call TRBD1 (6 bases). Germline assignment: CDR1 SGHVS and CDR2 FNYEAQ. The CDR3 covers 13 residues. V lost 4 bases and J lost 7, with 11 bases in between. The DNA for the CDR3 is TGTGCCAGCAGCTATTCGACAGGACAGCCCCAGCATTTT. As protein: CASSYSTGQPQHF.